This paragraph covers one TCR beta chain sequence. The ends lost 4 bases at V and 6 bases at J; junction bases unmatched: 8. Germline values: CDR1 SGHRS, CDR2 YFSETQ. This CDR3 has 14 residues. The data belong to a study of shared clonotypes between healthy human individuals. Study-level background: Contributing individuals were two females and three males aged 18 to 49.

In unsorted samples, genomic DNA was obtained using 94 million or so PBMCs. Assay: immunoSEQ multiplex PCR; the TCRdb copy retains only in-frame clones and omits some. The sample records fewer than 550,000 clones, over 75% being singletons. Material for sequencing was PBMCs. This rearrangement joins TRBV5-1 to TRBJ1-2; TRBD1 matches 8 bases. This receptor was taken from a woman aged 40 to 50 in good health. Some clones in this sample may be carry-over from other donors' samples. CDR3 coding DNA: TGCGCCAGCAGCATTGGGGACAGGATGGATGGCTACACCTTC. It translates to CASSIGDRMDGYTF.